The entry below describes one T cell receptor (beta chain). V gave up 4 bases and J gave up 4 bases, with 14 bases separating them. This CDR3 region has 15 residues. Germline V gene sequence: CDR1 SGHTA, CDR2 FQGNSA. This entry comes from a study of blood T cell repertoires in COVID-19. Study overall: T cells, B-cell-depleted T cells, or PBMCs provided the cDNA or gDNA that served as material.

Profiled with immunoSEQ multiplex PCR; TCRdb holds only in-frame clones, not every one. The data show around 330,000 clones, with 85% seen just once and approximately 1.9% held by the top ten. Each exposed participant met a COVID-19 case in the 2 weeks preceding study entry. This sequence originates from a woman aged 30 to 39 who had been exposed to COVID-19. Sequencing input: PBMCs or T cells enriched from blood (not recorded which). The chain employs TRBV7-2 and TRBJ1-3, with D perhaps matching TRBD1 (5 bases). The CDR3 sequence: CASSSTYRGGNTIYF. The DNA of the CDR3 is TGTGCCAGCAGCTCCACTTATAGGGGAGGAAACACCATATATTTT.